Below are 29 T cell receptor beta chains sequenced from a single sample in a study of T cell repertoires in aging, cancer and after chemotherapy. Multiplex touch-down PCR with TRB-A/B primers amplified rearranged V-D-J TRB sequences. TCRdb reanalysed the multiplex PCR reads using MiXCR and keeps one entry per CDR3 protein. Counted here are under 8,500 distinct CDR3 sequences, 32% occurring once; the ten biggest clones make up around 4%. Peripheral blood genomic DNA, not sorted cells or RNA, was the template. Sequencing was done on a sample of blood. The receptor set was obtained from a human donor in good health.

The chain couples TRBV5-4 to TRBJ1-1; a weak D match, TRBD1 (5 bases). Per germline, CDR1 SGHNT and CDR2 YYREEE (reference sequence). The CDR3 length is 14 residues. Trimming took 2 bases from V and 0 from J, leaving 8 bases between them. CDR3 in DNA: TGTGCCAGCAGCTTTAAGGGGATGAACACTGAAGCTTTCTTT. The encoded protein is CASSFKGMNTEAFF. Based on the CDR3 plus reference TRBV5-4 and TRBJ1-1, the full variable domain is ETGVTQSPTHLIKTRGQQVTLRCSSQSGHNTVSWYQQALGQGPQFIFQYYREEENGRGNFPPRFSGLQFPNYSSELNVNALELDDSALYLCASSFKGMNTEAFFGQGTRLTVV.

This sequence joins TRBV10-3 and TRBJ2-6, with a weak D call TRBD2 (7 bases). V lost 6 bases to trimming and J lost 4 bases, with 10 bases between them. The CDR3 has 14 residues. The germline V gene encodes CDR1 ENHRY and CDR2 SYGVKD. CDR3 sequence: CAIRRGGGANVLTF. The CDR3 nucleotides read TGTGCCATCAGGAGGGGGGGAGGGGCCAACGTCCTGACTTTC.

V usage is TRBV27 and J usage is TRBJ1-5; possible D gene TRBD1, 6 bases. The germline V gene encodes CDR1 MNHEY and CDR2 SMNVEV (reference sequence). CDR3 length: 15 residues. V lost 2 bases and J lost 4, with 12 bases in between. The CDR3 region is CASSLQGNGNQPQHF. CDR3 bases: TGTGCCAGCAGTTTACAGGGGAATGGGAATCAGCCCCAGCATTTT.

CDR3 amino acids: CASSPGALSYEQYF. The CDR3 nucleotides read TGCGCCAGCAGCCCCGGGGCACTTAGCTACGAGCAGTACTTC. The genes are TRBV4-3 and TRBJ2-7, with D possibly called TRBD1 or TRBD2 (5 bases each). Germline CDR1 is LGHNA and CDR2 is YSLEER. The V end was cut by 4 bases, the J end by 3 bases, with 13 bases between. The CDR3 runs to 14 residues.

The J gene is TRBJ1-5, the V gene TRBV6-2 or TRBV6-3; possibly TRBD1 for D (5 bases). Germline V CDR1 and CDR2: MNHEY, SVGEGT. Trimming took 6 bases from V and 5 from J, leaving 17 bases between them. The CDR3 extends over 15 amino acids. Written as DNA, the CDR3 is TGTGCCAGCAGCCCCCTTAGGGGTAAGGATCAGCCCCAGCATTTT. It codes for CASSPLRGKDQPQHF.

Only a few counts were recorded for this clonotype. The CDR3, as DNA: TGTGCCAGCAGTCGCGCGGCCCCCTGGGAGGAGACCCAGTACTTC. Protein sequence: CASSRAAPWEETQYF. This chain uses TRBV27 with TRBJ2-5, with D possibly being TRBD2 (5 bases). Trimming left V 5 bases short and J 5 bases short, with 18 bases between. CDR1 and CDR2 (germline): MNHEY, SMNVEV (reference sequence). The CDR3 extends over 15 amino acids.

The rearrangement links TRBV6-2 or TRBV6-3 to TRBJ2-1; tentatively, D is TRBD1 (6 bases). In germline, CDR1 is MNHEY, CDR2 SVGEGT. The CDR3 has 15 residues. Trimming cost V 4 bases and J 7 bases, with 17 bases left between them. The CDR3 loop reads CASSSGASRRNEQFF. CDR3 coding DNA: TGTGCCAGCAGTTCAGGGGCCTCGAGGAGAAATGAGCAGTTCTTC.

The genes are TRBV18 and TRBJ1-6, with no clear D. Trimming removed 5 bases from V and 7 bases from J, with 9 bases in between. This CDR3 has 13 residues. Germline CDR1 reads KGHSH; CDR2 reads LQKENI. The CDR3 sequence is CASSSKDNSPLHF. The CDR3 DNA is TGTGCCAGCTCATCCAAGGACAATTCACCCCTCCACTTT.

This clonotype has a handful of counts. This sequence joins TRBV6-2 or TRBV6-3 and TRBJ2-3; 11 bases map to TRBD2. The CDR3 totals 18 residues. The germline V gene encodes CDR1 MNHEY and CDR2 SVGEGT. J was trimmed by 2 bases and V by 2 bases; bases with no gene match: 9. CDR3 bases: TGTGCCAGCAGTTACGGGACTAGCGGTTTCCTTCCCACAGATACGCAGTATTTT. This codes for CASSYGTSGFLPTDTQYF.

This clonotype was counted only a few times. The chain recombines TRBV6-6 with TRBJ1-2; 7 bases fit TRBD1. The germline V gene encodes CDR1 MNHNY and CDR2 SVGAGI (reference sequence). The length of the CDR3 is 13 residues. Unmatched junction bases numbered 7, after V lost 6 bases and J lost 6 bases. The DNA of the CDR3 is TGTGCCAGCAGCCAAACAGGGGACCATGGCTACACCTTC. Translated: CASSQTGDHGYTF.

This clonotype was recorded a few times. The chain joins TRBV12-3 or TRBV12-4 to TRBJ1-5; 7 bases align to TRBD1. Trimming took 0 bases from V and 0 from J; bases not matched to a gene: 14. CDR3 size: 20 residues. Here the CDR3 DNA reads TGTGCCAGCAGTTTAGCGGGGGACCCGGGACAGCTTTATAGCAATCAGCCCCAGCATTTT. Translation gives CASSLAGDPGQLYSNQPQHF.

This clonotype is labeled as medium-sized (0.01 to 0.1%). This rearrangement joins TRBV29-1 to TRBJ2-1; D is undetermined. V lost 5 bases to trimming and J lost 4 bases, with 9 bases between them. This CDR3 spans 12 amino acids. Germline CDR1 and CDR2: SQVTM and ANQGSEA. CDR3 DNA sequence: TGCAGCGTTTTTTTGGAGTACAATGAGCAGTTCTTC. Translated: CSVFLEYNEQFF.

About this clonotype itself: A single base separates this from a much larger clone, so it may be a read error. The chain links TRBV29-1 to TRBJ2-1; the match to TRBD2 covers 8 bases. V lost 5 bases and J lost 0; bases outside the gene matches: 0. CDR3 length: 13 residues. Germline V gene sequence: CDR1 SQVTM, CDR2 ANQGSEA. Written as DNA, the CDR3 is TGCAGCGTTCGGGAGGGCTCCTACAATGAGCAGTTCTTC. It codes for CSVREGSYNEQFF.

The chain employs TRBV6-5 and TRBJ1-2; tentative D call: TRBD1 (5 bases). V lost 7 bases and J 3 bases, leaving 18 bases between the germline ends. Germline-derived CDR1 and CDR2 are MNHEY and SVGAGI. The CDR3 spans 15 residues. The CDR3 region has the DNA TGTGCCAGCACAAAGTACGGTGGGGGTGACTATGGCTACACCTTC. It encodes CASTKYGGGDYGYTF.

This chain joins TRBV6-5 and TRBJ1-5; 7 bases map to TRBD1. V shed 8 bases, J shed 3 bases, and the junction held 10 bases outside the gene matches. Per the germline V gene, CDR1 is MNHEY and CDR2 is SVGAGI. The CDR3 loop spans 15 amino acids. The DNA of the CDR3 is TGTGCCAGCGGGCGACAGGGCTATTCCAATCAGCCCCAGCATTTT. Protein: CASGRQGYSNQPQHF.

This clonotype showed up just a few times. The genes are TRBV24-1 and TRBJ2-6, with 7 bases fitting TRBD1. Losses at the gene ends were 0 bases for V and 2 bases for J; bases not matched to a gene: 3. The CDR3 has 17 amino acids. Germline values: CDR1 KGHDR, CDR2 SFDVKD. In DNA form, the CDR3 reads TGTGCCACCAGTGATTTGCGGCAGGGGGCTGGGGCCAACGTCCTGACTTTC. It yields the protein CATSDLRQGAGANVLTF.

A few counts support this clonotype. V is TRBV14 and J is TRBJ2-3, with 12 bases lining up with TRBD2. The junction had 8 bases not matched to a gene; V was cut back by 2 bases and J by 2 bases. The germline gives CDR1 SGHDN, CDR2 FVKESK. The CDR3 totals 18 residues. CDR3 in DNA: TGTGCCAGCAGCCAACACCGAAGGACTAGCGGGGACACAGATACGCAGTATTTT. Its protein product is CASSQHRRTSGDTDTQYF.

The chain recombines TRBV7-9 with TRBJ2-7; perhaps D is TRBD1 or TRBD2 (6 bases each). V was shortened by 0 bases and J by 2 bases, with 11 bases between the two germline ends. Germline V gene data show CDR1 as SEHNR and CDR2 as FQNEAQ (reference sequence). This CDR3 has 15 residues. CDR3 protein: CASSLAGGLAYEQYF. DNA of the CDR3: TGTGCCAGCAGCTTAGCGGGGGGCTTAGCCTACGAGCAGTACTTC.

By share, this clonotype ranks as medium-sized. J is TRBJ2-3 and V is TRBV19, with unresolved D. V lost 6 bases, J lost 4 bases, and 8 bases lay in between. The CDR3 sequence is 12 residues long. CDR1 and CDR2 from the germline V gene are LNHDA and SQIVND (reference sequence). The CDR3 DNA sequence: TGTGCCAGTAGGGATAGGCCAGATACGCAGTATTTT. It encodes CASRDRPDTQYF. The entire variable domain, with the rest obtained from reference TRBV19 and TRBJ2-3, is as follows: DGGITQSPKYLFRKEGQNVTLSCEQNLNHDAMYWYRQDPGQGLRLIYYSQIVNDFQKGDIAEGYSVSREKKESFPLTVTSAQKNPTAFYLCASRDRPDTQYFGPGTRLTVL.

The chain joins TRBV5-4 to TRBJ2-5; no reliable D call. This CDR3 contains 16 residues. Germline CDR1 SGHNT, CDR2 YYREEE (reference sequence). V lost 1 base to trimming and J lost 5 bases, with 18 bases between them. The CDR3 region is CASSLWTGRVAETQYF. The CDR3 coding sequence is TGTGCCAGCAGCTTGTGGACGGGCCGGGTGGCCGAGACCCAGTACTTC.

This clonotype showed up just a few times. V gene TRBV5-1 combines with J gene TRBJ2-1, with 10 bases matching TRBD2. Germline lookup yields CDR1 SGHRS and CDR2 YFSETQ. J was trimmed by 6 bases and V by 3 bases; bases with no gene match: 6. The CDR3 is 15 residues long. In nucleotides, the CDR3 is TGCGCCAGCAGCTATAGCGGGGGGCCACTCAATGAGCAGTTCTTC. Protein: CASSYSGGPLNEQFF.

This clonotype came up a few times. The chain links TRBV19 to TRBJ2-7; the D gene could be TRBD1 or TRBD2 (5 bases each). V was trimmed by 7 bases and J by 0 bases, leaving 10 bases between them. CDR1 and CDR2 from the germline V gene are LNHDA and SQIVND (reference sequence). The CDR3 loop spans 13 amino acids. For the CDR3, the DNA is TGTGCCAGTATGTCAGGGAGCTCCTACGAGCAGTACTTC. It encodes CASMSGSSYEQYF.

This clonotype was recorded a few times. The chain carries TRBV19 and TRBJ1-2, with no clear D. This CDR3 spans 15 amino acids. CDR1 and CDR2 (germline): LNHDA, SQIVND (reference sequence). V gave up 7 bases and J gave up 3 bases, with 18 bases separating them. In DNA, the CDR3 is TGTGCCAGTACCTTCTACGGATCTCCTTACTATGGCTACACCTTC. It specifies CASTFYGSPYYGYTF.

This clonotype is deemed medium-sized (0.01 to 0.1%). V is TRBV29-1 and J is TRBJ2-7; 9 nucleotides line up with TRBD1. Looked up from germline, CDR1 is SQVTM and CDR2 is ANQGSEA. CDR3 length: 15 amino acids. V was clipped by 6 bases and J by 2 bases; unmatched bases: 11. The CDR3 bases are TGCAGCGTGGACGGACAGGGGCCTTTCCCCTACGAGCAGTACTTC. This encodes CSVDGQGPFPYEQYF.

This clonotype turned up a few times. The V gene is TRBV12-3 or TRBV12-4, the J gene TRBJ1-4; 8 nucleotides match TRBD1. This CDR3 is built from 15 residues. Trimming cost V 5 bases and J 8 bases; bases outside gene matches: 10. This CDR3 is CASSQGARRTEKLFF. The DNA of the CDR3 is TGTGCCAGCAGTCAGGGGGCGCGAAGGACCGAAAAACTGTTTTTT.

This sequence joins TRBV19 and TRBJ2-7, with 9 bases that match TRBD2. Germline assignment: CDR1 LNHDA and CDR2 SQIVND (reference sequence). The CDR3 contains 19 residues. The junction had 13 bases not matched to a gene; V was cut back by 1 base and J by 0 bases. CDR3 nucleotides: TGTGCCAGTAGTATAGTGGGGGGTGTGACTAGCGGTTACTCCTACGAGCAGTACTTC. Translated: CASSIVGGVTSGYSYEQYF.

This clonotype was seen a single time. V is TRBV7-9 and J is TRBJ1-1, with 7 nucleotides matching TRBD1. The CDR3 sequence is 12 residues long. Germline CDR1 and CDR2: SEHNR and FQNEAQ (reference sequence). Trimming removed 4 bases from V and 6 bases from J; junction bases left unmatched: 2. CDR3 sequence (DNA): TGTGCCAGCAGCTACGGGACAGCTGAAGCTTTCTTT. This translates into CASSYGTAEAFF.

CDR3 nucleotides: TGTGCCTGGAGTGTTTCGAATTCACCCCTCCACTTT. It translates to CAWSVSNSPLHF. V and J are TRBV30 and TRBJ1-6; no clear D. This CDR3 is 12 amino acids long. The germline V gene has CDR1 GTSNPN and CDR2 SVGIG (reference sequence). V lost 0 bases and J 7 bases, leaving 4 bases between the germline ends.

The chain has TRBV11-1 and TRBJ1-2; TRBD1 aligns across 7 bases. Germline assignment: CDR1 SGHAT and CDR2 FQDESV (reference sequence). Unmatched junction bases numbered 13, after V lost 10 bases and J lost 8 bases. The CDR3 has 13 amino acids. The CDR3 coding sequence is TGTGCCACCCACCCGAAGGGGGCTGCCGGCTACACCTTC. This gives the protein CATHPKGAAGYTF. Based on the CDR3 plus reference TRBV11-1 and TRBJ1-2, the full variable domain is EAEVAQSPRYKITEKSQAVAFWCDPISGHATLYWYRQILGQGPELLVQFQDESVVDDSQLPKDRFSAERLKGVDSTLKIQPAELGDSAMYLCATHPKGAAGYTFGSGTRLTVV.